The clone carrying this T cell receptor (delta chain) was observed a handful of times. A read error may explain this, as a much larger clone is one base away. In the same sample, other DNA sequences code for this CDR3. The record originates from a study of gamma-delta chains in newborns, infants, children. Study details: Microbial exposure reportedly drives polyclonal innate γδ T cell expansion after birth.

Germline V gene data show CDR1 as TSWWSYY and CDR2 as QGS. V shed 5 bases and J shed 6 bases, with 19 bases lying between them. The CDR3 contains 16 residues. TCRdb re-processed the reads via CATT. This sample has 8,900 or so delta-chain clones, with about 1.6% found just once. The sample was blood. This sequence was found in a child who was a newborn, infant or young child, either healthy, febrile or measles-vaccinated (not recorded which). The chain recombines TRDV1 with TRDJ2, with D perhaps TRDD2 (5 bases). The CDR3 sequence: CALGLIVPTRAAQLFF. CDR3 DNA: TGTGCTCTTGGGCTAATTGTACCTACTCGGGCAGCACAACTCTTCTTT.